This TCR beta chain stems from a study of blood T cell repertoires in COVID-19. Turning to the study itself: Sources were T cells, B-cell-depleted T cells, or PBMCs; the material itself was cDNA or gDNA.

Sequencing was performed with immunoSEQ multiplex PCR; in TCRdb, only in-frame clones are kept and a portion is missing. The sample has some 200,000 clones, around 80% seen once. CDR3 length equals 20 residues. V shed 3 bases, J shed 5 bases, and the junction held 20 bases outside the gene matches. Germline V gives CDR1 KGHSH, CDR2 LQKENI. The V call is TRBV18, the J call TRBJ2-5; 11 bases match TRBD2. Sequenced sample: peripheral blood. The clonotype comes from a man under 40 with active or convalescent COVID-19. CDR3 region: CASSPELGRTSGPARETQYF. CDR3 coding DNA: TGTGCCAGCTCACCTGAGTTGGGACGGACTAGCGGGCCCGCTCGGGAGACCCAGTACTTC.